A selection of T cell receptor beta chains follows, all from one sample in a study of blood T cell repertoires in COVID-19. TCRdb's table, derived via immunoSEQ multiplex PCR, lists solely in-frame clones and lacks some. Of fewer than 60,000 clones in the sample, approximately 82% were seen once. Sequenced material: peripheral blood. The receptors stem from a human donor in a cohort sampled during active COVID-19. Both conserved end residues are part of each CDR3. The D gene is left open where the match is weak. Not every row has a clone size; where given, it reads once, few, many or a size class.

v_call,d_call,j_call,clone_size,cdr3_aa,cdr3_nt
TRBV6-2/TRBV6-3,.,TRBJ2-3,.,CASSTGGPTDTQYF,TGTGCCAGCAGTACAGGTGGGCCCACAGATACGCAGTATTTT
TRBV5-5,.,TRBJ2-3,.,CASSLDYSTDTQYF,TGTGCCAGCAGCTTGGACTACAGCACAGATACGCAGTATTTT
TRBV5-4,TRBD1,TRBJ2-7,.,CATKARDSPYEQYF,TGTGCCACCAAGGCCCGGGACAGTCCCTACGAGCAGTACTTC
TRBV11-3,.,TRBJ1-3,.,CASSSSGGKAGNTIYF,TGTGCCAGCAGCTCGAGTGGGGGGAAAGCTGGAAACACCATATATTTT
TRBV10-3,TRBD2,TRBJ2-7,.,CAIRPSGAYEQYF,TGTGCCATCAGGCCTAGCGGGGCCTACGAGCAGTACTTC
TRBV12-3/TRBV12-4,TRBD1,TRBJ1-1,.,CASSRTGRTEAFF,TGTGCCAGCAGCAGGACAGGGAGAACTGAAGCTTTCTTT
TRBV7-7,.,TRBJ1-1,once,CASSLGHNTEAFF,TGTGCTAGCAGCCTTGGGCACAACACTGAAGCTTTCTTT
TRBV6-5,.,TRBJ1-3,.,CASSPGGGGNTIYF,TGTGCCAGCAGTCCGGGGGGCGGGGGAAACACCATATATTTT
TRBV30,.,TRBJ1-1,few,CAWSLGRTEAFF,TGTGCCTGGAGTCTCGGGAGAACTGAAGCTTTCTTT
TRBV14,.,TRBJ2-5,.,CASSQSRTQYF,TGTGCCAGCAGCCAGAGCCGGACCCAGTACTTC
TRBV6-2/TRBV6-3,.,TRBJ1-1,.,CASSPRRDTEAFF,TGTGCCAGCAGTCCCCGGCGGGACACTGAAGCTTTCTTT
TRBV28,.,TRBJ1-4,.,CASSLFRGYEKLFF,TGTGCCAGCAGTTTATTTAGGGGGTATGAAAAACTGTTTTTT
TRBV9,TRBD2,TRBJ2-3,few,CASSATSGGTDTQYF,TGTGCCAGCAGCGCGACTAGCGGGGGCACAGATACGCAGTATTTT
TRBV4-3,.,TRBJ2-7,.,CASSQSLGADYEQYF,TGCGCCAGCAGCCAATCATTGGGAGCCGACTACGAGCAGTACTTC
TRBV2,.,TRBJ1-1,.,CASSGGGTLNTEAFF,TGTGCCAGCAGTGGGGGGGGGACCTTGAACACTGAAGCTTTCTTT
TRBV19,TRBD2,TRBJ2-7,.,CASRRGSGTYEQYF,TGTGCCAGCCGAAGGGGTAGCGGGACCTACGAGCAGTACTTC
TRBV24-1,TRBD2,TRBJ2-3,.,CATSDLRAGGTDTQYF,TGTGCCACCAGTGATTTGAGAGCGGGGGGCACAGATACGCAGTATTTT
TRBV5-1,TRBD2,TRBJ2-3,.,CASSLASSGRAGGDTQYF,TGCGCCAGCAGCTTGGCGTCTAGCGGGAGAGCCGGGGGAGATACGCAGTATTTT
TRBV11-2,TRBD1,TRBJ2-7,.,CASSLTGTDYEQYF,TGTGCCAGCAGCTTGACCGGGACAGACTACGAGCAGTACTTC
TRBV5-1,TRBD1,TRBJ2-5,.,CASSTDRERGETQYF,TGCGCCAGCAGCACCGACAGGGAAAGGGGGGAGACCCAGTACTTC
TRBV18,TRBD1,TRBJ1-5,.,CASSGDSANQPQHF,TGTGCCAGCTCAGGGGACAGCGCTAATCAGCCCCAGCATTTT
TRBV15,.,TRBJ1-6,.,CATSEVRVYSPLHF,TGTGCCACCAGCGAAGTGAGGGTTTATTCACCCCTCCACTTT
TRBV30,TRBD2,TRBJ2-2,.,CAWRTPGLAGTTGELFF,TGTGCCTGGAGGACCCCGGGGTTAGCGGGGACGACCGGGGAGCTGTTTTTT
TRBV5-1,.,TRBJ1-4,.,CASSLGGAHEKLFF,TGCGCCAGCAGCTTGGGGGGCGCGCATGAAAAACTGTTTTTT
TRBV7-2,TRBD2,TRBJ2-2,.,CASSSSGRSTGELFF,TGTGCCAGCAGCTCCAGCGGGAGGAGCACCGGGGAGCTGTTTTTT
TRBV28,TRBD2,TRBJ2-1,.,CASRLAGGSYNEQFF,TGTGCCAGCAGGCTAGCGGGGGGCTCCTACAATGAGCAGTTCTTC
TRBV12-5,TRBD1,TRBJ1-1,.,CASGPGQPNTEAFF,TGTGCTAGTGGCCCGGGACAGCCGAACACTGAAGCTTTCTTT
TRBV12-5,.,TRBJ2-3,.,CASGPPEPTSTDTQYF,TGTGCTAGTGGTCCCCCGGAGCCCACTAGCACAGATACGCAGTATTTT
TRBV7-2,TRBD2,TRBJ2-1,.,CASSLVGPGLAGVGNEQFF,TGTGCCAGCAGCTTAGTTGGTCCGGGACTAGCGGGAGTTGGCAATGAGCAGTTCTTC
TRBV28,TRBD1,TRBJ1-2,.,CASSIAGGDGYTF,TGTGCCAGCAGTATAGCAGGGGGCGATGGCTACACCTTC
TRBV6-5,.,TRBJ2-7,.,CASRTESYEQYF,TGTGCCAGCAGGACAGAATCCTACGAGCAGTACTTC
TRBV5-4,TRBD1,TRBJ2-5,.,CASRPTGVETQYF,TGTGCCAGCAGGCCGACAGGGGTAGAGACCCAGTACTTC
TRBV14,TRBD1,TRBJ2-7,.,CASSQVATGAREQYF,TGTGCCAGCAGCCAAGTCGCGACAGGGGCTCGGGAGCAGTACTTC